The clone carrying this TCR beta chain came up a few times. Its antigen is as yet unknown. The sample belongs to a study of shared clonotypes between healthy human individuals. The wider study: Contributing individuals were a couple of females and a few males aged 18 to 49. The study, taken as a whole, reports: Among non-shared clonotypes, generation probabilities were lower than among those shared by all four donors.

V dropped 4 bases and J dropped 2; count of bases not matched to a gene: 10. Germline CDR1 SGHRS, CDR2 YFSETQ. The CDR3 spans 17 residues. Libraries were prepared by immunoSEQ multiplex PCR; TCRdb keeps only in-frame clonotypes and omits some of them. The table shows hundreds of thousands of clones, with less than 80% occurring only once. The sequencing sample was made of memory CD4+ T cells sorted from blood. The subset was: CD45RA-negative fraction. V and J are TRBV5-1 and TRBJ2-2, with TRBD1 matching 8 bases. The source of this sequence is a woman between 25 and 40 years old in good health. The chain's CDR3 is CASSIPPGGANTGELFF. The CDR3 nucleotides are TGCGCCAGCAGCATCCCCCCAGGGGGCGCAAACACCGGGGAGCTGTTTTTT.